The next 24 T cell receptor beta chains were all read from a single sample in a study of blood T cell repertoires in COVID-19. The data were produced by immunoSEQ multiplex PCR, yet TCRdb's version contains in-frame clones alone and is incomplete. The table records roughly 240,000 clones, about 91% of them present only once. The sample comprised PBMCs or T cells enriched from blood (not recorded which). The receptors originated from a woman aged 35 to 49 with acute COVID-19.

V gene TRBV6-2 or TRBV6-3 combines with J gene TRBJ1-2; TRBD1 matches at 7 bases. V trimming: 4 bases; J trimming: 1 base; junction bases outside the gene matches: 6. In germline, CDR1 is MNHEY, CDR2 SVGEGT. This CDR3 region has 15 residues. The CDR3 bases are TGTGCCAGCAGTTTGGGACAGAACCTTAACTATGGCTACACCTTC. It yields the protein CASSLGQNLNYGYTF.

V and J are TRBV4-3 and TRBJ2-7; 8 nucleotides align to TRBD1. CDR3 length: 17 residues. Germline assignment: CDR1 LGHNA and CDR2 YSLEER. Trimming removed 4 bases from V and 0 bases from J; junction bases left unmatched: 11. The CDR3 nucleotides are TGCGCCAGCAGCCCTGACCCCGGGACAGGTAGCTCCTACGAGCAGTACGTC. This sequence encodes CASSPDPGTGSSYEQYV.

The chain links TRBV3-1 (or the pseudogene TRBV3-2) to TRBJ1-1; a possible D gene is TRBD1 (5 bases). The CDR3 runs 15 residues. V was cut by 0 bases and J by 6 bases, with 14 bases left in between. CDR1 LGHDT and CDR2 YNNKEL come from the germline V gene (reference sequence). This CDR3 reads CASSQDLVRGAEAFF. CDR3 sequence (DNA): TGTGCCAGCAGCCAAGATCTAGTGCGGGGGGCTGAAGCTTTCTTT.

The chain uses TRBV12-3 or TRBV12-4 and TRBJ1-2, with D uncertain. CDR3 length equals 13 residues. The V and J ends lost 1 base and 2 bases respectively, with 5 bases between them. CDR3 sequence: CASSLESNYGYTF. CDR3 DNA: TGTGCCAGCAGTTTAGAGAGCAACTATGGCTACACCTTC.

The CDR3 nucleotides read TGCAGCGTTGCTCCTTCTGGACAGGGAGCCTACGAGCAGTACTTC. Encoded protein: CSVAPSGQGAYEQYF. This chain uses TRBV29-1 with TRBJ2-7; 8 bases line up with TRBD1. Germline CDR1 reads SQVTM; CDR2 reads ANQGSEA. CDR3 length: 15 residues. The V gene end was trimmed by 4 bases and the J gene end by 2 bases; junction bases not matched to a gene: 10.

The chain joins TRBV5-1 to TRBJ2-1, with 8 bases that match TRBD2. Germline-derived CDR1 and CDR2 are SGHRS and YFSETQ. V trimming: 1 base; J trimming: 9 bases; junction bases outside the gene matches: 12. The CDR3 covers 16 residues. The CDR3 loop is CASSLRVAGPSSEQFF. CDR3 nucleotide sequence: TGCGCCAGCAGCTTGCGAGTAGCGGGGCCCTCGTCTGAGCAGTTCTTC.

This clone was counted between two and nine times. This chain joins TRBV5-1 and TRBJ1-5; the D is unclear. V was cut by 4 bases and J by 2 bases, with 13 bases left in between. This CDR3 comprises 15 residues. From germline, CDR1 is SGHRS and CDR2 YFSETQ. The CDR3 here is CASSEWGDGNQPQHF. CDR3 bases: TGCGCCAGCAGCGAGTGGGGAGACGGCAATCAGCCCCAGCATTTT.

The chain employs TRBV5-1 and TRBJ2-5, with TRBD1 as a possible D gene (6 bases). The CDR3 totals 15 residues. CDR1 SGHRS and CDR2 YFSETQ come from the germline V gene. V gave up 5 bases and J gave up 4 bases, with 18 bases separating them. The DNA of the CDR3 is TGCGCCAGCAGGTCCGGGACATTCCTGGGAGAGACCCAGTACTTC. Translated: CASRSGTFLGETQYF.

V gene TRBV12-3 or TRBV12-4 combines with J gene TRBJ1-1; D not resolved. V was trimmed by 6 bases and J by 0 bases, leaving 5 bases between them. This CDR3 region has 12 residues. CDR3 protein: CASSKLNTEAFF. CDR3 sequence (DNA): TGTGCCAGCAGCAAATTGAACACTGAAGCTTTCTTT.

This clone showed up just a few times. The chain carries TRBV5-5 and TRBJ1-5, with a tentative D call TRBD1 (6 bases). Germline CDR1 is SGHKS and CDR2 is YYEKEE (reference sequence). V dropped 4 bases and J dropped 9 bases, with 17 bases sitting between them. The CDR3 sequence is 14 residues long. The CDR3 DNA is TGTGCCAGCAGCGTGGGGGCAGACGGTTCGCCCCAGCATTTT. Translated, it gives CASSVGADGSPQHF.

This chain connects TRBV18 to TRBJ1-6; 10 nucleotides agree with TRBD1. CDR1 and CDR2 (germline): KGHSH, LQKENI. After removal of 3 bases from V and 9 bases from J, the junction contained 8 bases not matched to a gene. The CDR3 is 16 residues long. The CDR3 sequence is CASSPTGTGVPSPLHF. For the CDR3, the DNA is TGTGCCAGCTCACCGACCGGGACAGGGGTACCTTCACCCCTCCACTTT.

The table lists this clone with a few counts. The gene calls are TRBV7-8 and TRBJ1-1; D uncertain. The CDR3 covers 13 residues. Germline V gene sequence: CDR1 SGHVS, CDR2 FQNEAQ. The V gene lost 5 bases and the J gene lost 4 bases, with 11 bases spanning the gap. CDR3 nucleotides: TGTGCCAGCAGCCCCCGCCTAGGCACTGAAGCTTTCTTT. Protein product: CASSPRLGTEAFF.

V gene TRBV9 combines with J gene TRBJ1-3; the D gene is possibly TRBD1 (5 bases). The CDR3 runs 14 residues. Germline loops: CDR1 SGDLS, CDR2 YYNGEE. Trimming removed 0 bases at V and 4 bases at J, with 8 bases between. This CDR3 is CASSVGGAGNTIYF. The CDR3 region has the DNA TGTGCCAGCAGCGTAGGGGGCGCGGGAAACACCATATATTTT.

J is TRBJ2-5 and V is TRBV23-1; the D is unclear. TRBV23-1 is labeled an ORF, and its function is uncertain. The CDR3 has 12 amino acids. Trimming removed 9 bases at V and 1 base at J, with 9 bases between. The CDR3 region is CARRLSQETQYF. The CDR3 DNA reads as TGCGCCAGACGACTGTCCCAAGAGACCCAGTACTTC.

The rearrangement uses TRBV11-3 and TRBJ1-2, with D uncertain. V gave up 2 bases and J gave up 0 bases, with 10 bases separating them. The CDR3 loop spans 15 amino acids. Germline loops: CDR1 SGHNT, CDR2 YENEEA. The CDR3 spells CASSLLGSPNYGYTF. The CDR3 DNA follows: TGTGCCAGCAGCTTACTGGGCAGCCCTAACTATGGCTACACCTTC.

The rearrangement uses TRBV10-2 and TRBJ1-2; D remains unclear. CDR1 is WSHSY, CDR2 SAAADI, per germline. The V gene lost 0 bases and the J gene lost 8 bases, with 10 bases spanning the gap. The CDR3 has 13 amino acids. CDR3 amino acids: CASSESGGGGYTF. The CDR3, as DNA: TGCGCCAGCAGTGAGTCGGGAGGCGGAGGCTACACCTTC.

A word on this clone: Distinct nucleotide sequences in the sample also encode this CDR3. The chain recombines TRBV9 with TRBJ1-1; TRBD1 is a possible D gene (5 bases). Per the germline V gene, CDR1 is SGDLS and CDR2 is YYNGEE. Between the trimmed V and J ends, which lost 0 bases and 4 bases, there was a span of 10 bases. The CDR3 is 14 amino acids. The CDR3 reads CASSVAGRGTEAFF. CDR3 nucleotide sequence: TGTGCCAGCAGCGTAGCTGGGAGGGGCACTGAAGCTTTCTTT.

This clone was recorded only once. Here the CDR3 reads CATSRLANEQFF. CDR3 sequence (DNA): TGTGCCACCAGCCGACTAGCGAATGAGCAGTTCTTC. The chain links TRBV24-1 to TRBJ2-1, with 8 bases fitting TRBD2. Germline V lookup: CDR1 KGHDR, CDR2 SFDVKD. V dropped 7 bases and J dropped 7; count of bases not matched to a gene: 2. The CDR3 sequence is 12 residues long.

The chain employs TRBV27 and TRBJ2-3; tentative D call: TRBD2 (6 bases). There are 16 residues in the CDR3. From germline, CDR1 is MNHEY and CDR2 SMNVEV (reference sequence). V shed 7 bases and J shed 3 bases, with 20 bases lying between them. The DNA for the CDR3 is TGTGCCAGCACCCGCCTGGCGGCGGGGAGGACAGATACGCAGTATTTT. Amino acids: CASTRLAAGRTDTQYF.

The CDR3 DNA reads as TGTGCCAGTAGTATACGGGACTACGAGCAGTACGTC. Protein: CASSIRDYEQYV. The chain combines TRBV19 with TRBJ2-7; the D gene is possibly TRBD2 (5 bases). V was clipped by 2 bases and J by 3 bases, with 5 bases between them. CDR3 length: 12 amino acids. Per germline, CDR1 LNHDA and CDR2 SQIVND (reference sequence).

This chain connects TRBV5-4 to TRBJ2-1, with 8 bases matching TRBD2. The CDR3 consists of 14 residues. Trimming at V came to 1 base and at J to 9 bases, leaving 6 bases not matched to a gene. The V gene's germline CDR1 is SGHNT and CDR2 YYREEE (reference sequence). The CDR3 here is CASSLRGGRSEQFF. CDR3 nucleotides: TGTGCCAGCAGCTTGCGGGGGGGCAGAAGTGAGCAGTTCTTC.

This clone has just one count. The chain joins TRBV10-3 to TRBJ2-2; no firm D call. This CDR3 has 10 amino acids. V was cut by 8 bases and J by 7 bases, with 5 bases left in between. Germline lookup yields CDR1 ENHRY and CDR2 SYGVKD. The CDR3 nucleotides read TGTGCCATCGGCCGCGGGGAGCTGTTTTTT. This sequence encodes CAIGRGELFF.

A single count supports this clone. This chain uses TRBV5-5 with TRBJ2-7; 7 positions match TRBD1. The CDR3 spans 15 residues. The V gene end was trimmed by 4 bases and the J gene end by 3 bases; junction bases not matched to a gene: 10. The V gene's germline CDR1 is SGHKS and CDR2 YYEKEE (reference sequence). CDR3 coding DNA: TGTGCCAGCAGCACCGCACCGGGACAGAACTACGAGCAGTACTTC. It yields the protein CASSTAPGQNYEQYF. The full variable domain, rest sourced from reference TRBV5-5 and TRBJ2-7, is DAGVTQSPTHLIKTRGQQVTLRCSPISGHKSVSWYQQVLGQGPQFIFQYYEKEERGRGNFPDRFSARQFPNYSSELNVNALLLGDSALYLCASSTAPGQNYEQYFGPGTRLTVT.

The chain uses TRBV7-6 and TRBJ2-1; 8 nucleotides line up with TRBD2. J gave up 7 bases and V 0 bases, and 8 bases lay outside the gene matches. This CDR3 comprises 16 residues. Germline CDR1 is SGHVS and CDR2 is FNYEAQ. The DNA of the CDR3 is TGTGCCAGCAGCTTAGCCCCAGCGGGAGCGGGTAATGAGCAGTTCTTC. Residues: CASSLAPAGAGNEQFF.